These 6 T cell receptor beta chains came from one sample sequenced in a study of T cells in women clearing cervical HPV infection. Produced via immunoSEQ multiplex PCR; TCRdb's table is partial and in-frame only. Recorded here are roughly 35,000 clones; the top ten clones represent 1.7%. The source material was blood buffy coat. The receptor source for this set is a woman aged 18 to 75 with a cervical HPV16 infection that either progressed to CIN3+ or cleared (not recorded which).

A remark on this clone: The read stops 3 residues short of the end of the CDR3; the missing end is completed from the germline J gene. V and J are TRBV19 and TRBJ2-7; tentative D call: TRBD2 (5 bases). V shed 1 base and J shed 0 bases, with 7 bases lying between them. The V gene's germline CDR1 is LNHDA and CDR2 SQIVND (reference sequence). This CDR3 has 14 residues. The CDR3 sequence is CASSIAGISYEQYF. Partial CDR3 DNA: TGTGCCAGTAGTATAGCGGGGATCTCCTACGAG.

Comments on this clone: The sequenced fragment ends 3 residues before the CDR3 boundary, so the rest is inferred from the germline J gene. V and J are TRBV12-3 or TRBV12-4 and TRBJ1-3, with 8 nucleotides matching TRBD1. V lost 5 bases and J lost 4; bases outside the gene matches: 10. This CDR3 is built from 16 residues. Incomplete CDR3 DNA: TGTGCCAGCAGTATCTACCAGGGGGCGGCCGGAAACACC. Translating gives CASSIYQGAAGNT. The whole CDR3 protein is CASSIYQGAAGNTIYF.

On this clone: The CDR3 end falls 3 residues outside the read, so it is completed with the germline J gene. The chain couples TRBV5-1 to TRBJ2-2; D is perhaps TRBD1 (6 bases). CDR3 length: 15 residues. V lost 1 base and J 6 bases, leaving 13 bases between the germline ends. Per the germline V gene, CDR1 is SGHRS and CDR2 is YFSETQ. The sequenced part of the CDR3 DNA is TGCGCCAGCAGCTTGACTTTCCAGGGGTCCGGGGAG. Its translation: CASSLTFQGSGE. The full CDR3 reads CASSLTFQGSGELFF.

Comment on this clone: The DNA ends 3 residues before the CDR3 does, and the rest of the CDR3 is filled in from the germline J gene. V usage is TRBV5-1 and J usage is TRBJ1-6; 10 bases agree with TRBD1. J gave up 7 bases and V 2 bases, and 12 bases lay outside the gene matches. The CDR3 length is 18 residues. Germline V gene sequence: CDR1 SGHRS, CDR2 YFSETQ. The CDR3 sequence: CASSLSWSGQGRNSPLHF. CDR3 DNA (partial): TGCGCCAGCAGCTTATCATGGTCGGGACAGGGGAGGAATTCACCC. Based on the CDR3 plus reference TRBV5-1 and TRBJ1-6, the full variable domain is KAGVTQTPRYLIKTRGQQVTLSCSPISGHRSVSWYQQTPGQGLQFLFEYFSETQRNKGNFPGRFSGRQFSNSRSEMNVSTLELGDSALYLCASSLSWSGQGRNSPLHFGNGTRLTVT.

Note on this clone: From the germline J gene comes the end of the CDR3, since the read stops 3 residues before it. The same CDR3 also results from other DNA sequences found in this sample. The chain joins TRBV20-1 to TRBJ1-2; tentative D call: TRBD1 (5 bases). CDR1 is DFQATT, CDR2 SNEGSKA, per germline (reference sequence). The CDR3 extends over 13 amino acids. CDR3 amino acids: CSARVRDSGGYTF. The CDR3 bases that were read are TGCAGTGCTAGGGTCCGGGACTCGGGGGGC.

Details on this clone: The read ends 3 residues early relative to the CDR3; the germline J gene fills the gap. This chain joins TRBV7-9 and TRBJ1-6; 10 bases are a match to TRBD1. Germline V CDR1 and CDR2: SEHNR, FQNEAQ (reference sequence). Trimming cost V 5 bases and J 9 bases; bases outside gene matches: 4. This CDR3 region has 14 residues. CDR3 sequence: CASSPGTGVSPLHF. Partial CDR3 DNA: TGTGCCAGCAGCCCCGGGACAGGGGTTTCACCC. Complete variable domain (other parts from reference TRBV7-9 and TRBJ1-6): DTGVSQNPRHKITKRGQNVTFRCDPISEHNRLYWYRQTLGQGPEFLTYFQNEAQLEKSRLLSDRFSAERPKGSFSTLEIQRTEQGDSAMYLCASSPGTGVSPLHFGNGTRLTVT.